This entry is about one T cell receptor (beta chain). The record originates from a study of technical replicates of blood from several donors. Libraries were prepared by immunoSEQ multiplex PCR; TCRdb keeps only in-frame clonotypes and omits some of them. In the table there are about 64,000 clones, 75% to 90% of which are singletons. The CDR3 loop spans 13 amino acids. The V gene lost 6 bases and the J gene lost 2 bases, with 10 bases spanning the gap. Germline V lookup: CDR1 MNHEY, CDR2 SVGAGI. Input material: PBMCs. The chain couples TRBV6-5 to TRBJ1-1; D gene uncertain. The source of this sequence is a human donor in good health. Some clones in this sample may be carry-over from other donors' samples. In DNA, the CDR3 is TGTGCCAGCAGGGGCCGATCCAACACTGAAGCTTTCTTT. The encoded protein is CASRGRSNTEAFF.